This T cell receptor beta chain was sequenced for a study of cytomegalovirus exposure and HLA in healthy donors. Findings of the study overall: The study reported that TCR beta sequences accurately predicted HLA-A and HLA-B alleles in most subjects. Rarity held for most TCR sequences, but there were some public TCRs that occurred in many donors. As a later analysis showed, a missense DCLRE1C variant was linked to trimming of TCR beta V- and J-genes.

Researchers ran the PCR with 60 Vbeta and 13 Jbeta primers. The protocol was immunoSEQ multiplex PCR, while the TCRdb copy is restricted to in-frame clones and leaves out a portion. Here the sample spans around 69,000 clones, 60% to 70% being singletons. About this clone: Its antigen is still unknown.

Trimming left V 1 base short and J 1 base short, with 12 bases between. CDR1 is SGHRS, CDR2 YFSETQ, per germline. This CDR3 contains 16 residues. The chain links TRBV5-1 to TRBJ1-3, with D maybe TRBD1 (5 bases). The sequence came from a man aged 35-49 years in good health and CMV-seropositive. Input material: PBMCs. Here the CDR3 DNA reads TGCGCCAGCAGCTTGCAGGGTGGGCGATCTGGAAACACCATATATTTT. Amino acids: CASSLQGGRSGNTIYF.